One sample yielded the 30 T cell receptor beta chains listed below, sequenced in a study of cytomegalovirus exposure and HLA in healthy donors. The PCR was carried out with 60 Vbeta primers and 13 Jbeta primers. Sequencing was performed with immunoSEQ multiplex PCR; in TCRdb, only in-frame clones are kept and a portion is missing. Here the sample spans 120,000 or so clones, around 80% being singletons. The specimen was PBMCs. The receptors here all came from a man aged 30-40 years in good health and CMV-seropositive.

The rearrangement uses TRBV7-3 and TRBJ1-5; no firm D call. The CDR3 length is 13 residues. Germline values: CDR1 SGHTA, CDR2 FQGTGA. With 1 base removed from V and 7 bases from J, the gap between germline ends came to 8 bases. CDR3 DNA: TGTGCCAGCAGCTTAATGGAGGGCCAGCCCCAGCATTTT. Its translation: CASSLMEGQPQHF.

The gene calls are TRBV6-5 and TRBJ1-2; D ambiguous. The ends were cut back, 9 bases at V and 2 bases at J, with 10 bases in the middle. The CDR3 sequence is 12 residues long. CDR1 and CDR2 (germline): MNHEY, SVGAGI. Here the CDR3 reads CARPARNYGYTF. CDR3 nucleotide sequence: TGTGCCAGACCCGCTCGGAACTATGGCTACACCTTC.

The chain uses TRBV5-1 and TRBJ2-3, with 10 bases lining up with TRBD2. CDR1 is SGHRS and CDR2 is YFSETQ in the germline V gene. Trimming removed 4 bases from V and 6 bases from J; junction bases left unmatched: 11. The CDR3 totals 16 residues. The CDR3 loop reads CASSGELAGHMDTQYF. In nucleotides, the CDR3 is TGCGCCAGCAGCGGTGAACTAGCGGGGCACATGGATACGCAGTATTTT.

This chain joins TRBV18 and TRBJ2-7, with 10 bases identical to TRBD2. Germline assignment: CDR1 KGHSH and CDR2 LQKENI. Trimming removed 5 bases from V and 3 bases from J; junction bases left unmatched: 10. This CDR3 is 16 amino acids long. The CDR3 is CASSLMVAGGVYEQYF. The CDR3 nucleotides read TGTGCCAGCTCATTGATGGTAGCGGGAGGTGTCTACGAGCAGTACTTC.

The V gene is TRBV9, the J gene TRBJ1-1; 8 bases align to TRBD1. This CDR3 spans 16 amino acids. V lost 4 bases and J lost 1; bases outside the gene matches: 9. Germline V gene data show CDR1 as SGDLS and CDR2 as YYNGEE. The DNA for the CDR3 is TGTGCCAGCAGCACATATAACAGGGGGGGGAACACTGAAGCTTTCTTT. It specifies CASSTYNRGGNTEAFF. The full variable domain, completed using reference TRBV9 and TRBJ1-1, is DSGVTQTPKHLITATGQRVTLRCSPRSGDLSVYWYQQSLDQGLQFLIQYYNGEERAKGNILERFSAQQFPDLHSELNLSSLELGDSALYFCASSTYNRGGNTEAFFGQGTRLTVV.

The rearrangement joins TRBV5-1 to TRBJ2-1, with 13 bases aligning to TRBD2. Germline V gene sequence: CDR1 SGHRS, CDR2 YFSETQ. V trimming: 5 bases; J trimming: 7 bases; junction bases outside the gene matches: 6. The CDR3 is 15 amino acids. CDR3 in amino acids: CASRRTSGSMNEQFF. CDR3 bases: TGCGCCAGCAGGCGGACTAGCGGGAGTATGAATGAGCAGTTCTTC. Together with reference TRBV5-1 and TRBJ2-1, the CDR3 gives the full variable domain: KAGVTQTPRYLIKTRGQQVTLSCSPISGHRSVSWYQQTPGQGLQFLFEYFSETQRNKGNFPGRFSGRQFSNSRSEMNVSTLELGDSALYLCASRRTSGSMNEQFFGPGTRLTVL.

CDR3 in amino acids: CASSGTYEQYF. In DNA, the CDR3 is TGCGCCAGCAGCGGCACCTACGAGCAGTACTTC. The V call is TRBV5-1, the J call TRBJ2-7; D is unclear. In germline, CDR1 is SGHRS, CDR2 YFSETQ. The CDR3 runs to 11 residues. Trimming took off 4 bases at V and 2 bases at J, with 4 bases between the two ends. The full variable domain, its missing parts supplied by reference TRBV5-1 and TRBJ2-7, is KAGVTQTPRYLIKTRGQQVTLSCSPISGHRSVSWYQQTPGQGLQFLFEYFSETQRNKGNFPGRFSGRQFSNSRSEMNVSTLELGDSALYLCASSGTYEQYFGPGTRLTVT.

The genes are TRBV7-8 and TRBJ1-2; TRBD1 agrees at 7 bases. CDR1 is SGHVS and CDR2 is FQNEAQ in the germline V gene. The CDR3 runs to 14 residues. V lost 3 bases to trimming and J lost 3 bases; unmatched junction nucleotides: 4. The CDR3 loop reads CASSFRGGDYGYTF. The CDR3 DNA sequence: TGTGCCAGCAGCTTTAGAGGGGGCGACTATGGCTACACCTTC.

V usage is TRBV12-5 and J usage is TRBJ1-3; D remains unclear. Germline loops: CDR1 LGHNT, CDR2 FRNRAP. The CDR3 sequence is 15 residues long. V lost 5 bases, J lost 0 bases, and 11 bases lay in between. CDR3 DNA sequence: TGTGCTAGTGGTCATCAGGTTCACTCTGGAAACACCATATATTTT. Amino acids: CASGHQVHSGNTIYF.

J is TRBJ2-1 and V is TRBV2; the D gene is possibly TRBD2 (6 bases). V was trimmed by 6 bases and J by 4 bases, leaving 10 bases between them. The CDR3 consists of 13 residues. Per germline, CDR1 SNHLY and CDR2 FYNNEI. CDR3 sequence (DNA): TGTGCCAGCAGGGCGGGGCTATACAATGAGCAGTTCTTC. It codes for CASRAGLYNEQFF. The variable domain in full, with the rest retrieved from reference TRBV2 and TRBJ2-1, is EPEVTQTPSHQVTQMGQEVILRCVPISNHLYFYWYRQILGQKVEFLVSFYNNEISEKSEIFDDQFSVERPDGSNFTLKIRSTKLEDSAMYFCASRAGLYNEQFFGPGTRLTVL.

This chain connects TRBV2 to TRBJ1-1; D remains unclear. The CDR3 has 14 residues. The V end lost 2 bases, the J end lost 5 bases, and 12 bases lay between the germline ends. CDR1 is SNHLY and CDR2 is FYNNEI in the germline V gene. Written as DNA, the CDR3 is TGTGCCAGCAGTGAATTCGGGGTTTTGACTGAAGCTTTCTTT. Its protein is CASSEFGVLTEAFF.

The chain employs TRBV19 and TRBJ1-6, with D tentatively TRBD1 (6 bases). V was cut by 6 bases and J by 9 bases, with 18 bases left in between. The CDR3 sequence is 15 residues long. From germline, CDR1 is LNHDA and CDR2 SQIVND (reference sequence). The CDR3 sequence: CASRLNREFGSPLHF. The DNA of the CDR3 is TGTGCCAGTAGACTGAACAGGGAGTTCGGTTCACCCCTCCACTTT. The full variable domain, its missing parts supplied by reference TRBV19 and TRBJ1-6, is DGGITQSPKYLFRKEGQNVTLSCEQNLNHDAMYWYRQDPGQGLRLIYYSQIVNDFQKGDIAEGYSVSREKKESFPLTVTSAQKNPTAFYLCASRLNREFGSPLHFGNGTRLTVT.

V and J are TRBV28 and TRBJ1-5; unclear D gene. V was trimmed by 3 bases and J by 7 bases, leaving 10 bases between them. The CDR3 extends over 13 amino acids. The V gene's germline CDR1 is MDHEN and CDR2 SYDVKM. The CDR3 DNA is TGTGCCAGCAGTTTGTCGGGGAGGCAGCCCCAGCATTTT. It specifies CASSLSGRQPQHF.

CDR3 DNA: TGTGCCAGCAGCTTCGGGGTTCAGCCCCAGCATTTT. Amino acid sequence: CASSFGVQPQHF. The chain employs TRBV7-9 and TRBJ1-5; no firm D call. This CDR3 contains 12 residues. The ends were cut back, 3 bases at V and 6 bases at J, with 6 bases in the middle. Germline CDR1 SEHNR, CDR2 FQNEAQ (reference sequence).

This rearrangement joins TRBV18 to TRBJ2-7; D is perhaps TRBD2 (5 bases). This CDR3 comprises 14 residues. Between the trimmed V and J ends, which lost 2 bases and 5 bases, there was a span of 13 bases. CDR1 and CDR2 (germline): KGHSH, LQKENI. This CDR3 reads CASSPLARGDEQYF. CDR3 DNA: TGTGCCAGCTCACCATTGGCCCGGGGAGACGAGCAGTACTTC.

The CDR3 protein is CASSQGTTGAYEQYF. The CDR3 DNA reads TGCGCCAGCAGCCAAGGGACTACGGGGGCCTACGAGCAGTACTTC. V usage is TRBV4-3 and J usage is TRBJ2-7; tentative D call: TRBD2 (6 bases). The V gene lost 1 base and the J gene lost 2 bases, with 12 bases spanning the gap. CDR3 length: 15 amino acids. Germline CDR1 reads LGHNA; CDR2 reads YSLEER.

The chain links TRBV7-2 to TRBJ1-2, with D possibly being TRBD1 (6 bases). In germline, CDR1 is SGHTA, CDR2 FQGNSA. CDR3 length equals 15 residues. V was clipped by 1 base and J by 5 bases, with 14 bases between them. The CDR3 nucleotides are TGTGCCAGCAGCTTAGTCCGGGGGGCTCAGTATGGCTACACCTTC. Protein: CASSLVRGAQYGYTF.

The CDR3 DNA reads as TGTGCCTGCACAGGGAGAGCGGATCAGCCCCAGCATTTT. This gives the protein CACTGRADQPQHF. V gene TRBV30 combines with J gene TRBJ1-5; tentatively, D is TRBD1 (6 bases). The CDR3 has 13 residues. Trimming took off 6 bases at V and 5 bases at J, with 14 bases between the two ends. CDR1 GTSNPN and CDR2 SVGIG come from the germline V gene (reference sequence). The full variable domain, rest sourced from reference TRBV30 and TRBJ1-5, is SQTIHQWPATLVQPVGSPLSLECTVEGTSNPNLYWYRQAAGRGLQLLFYSVGIGQISSEVPQNLSASRPQDRQFILSSKKLLLSDSGFYLCACTGRADQPQHFGDGTRLSIL.

The chain is built from TRBV9 and TRBJ2-3, with D perhaps TRBD1 (6 bases). V lost 3 bases and J lost 2, with 13 bases in between. The germline CDR1 and CDR2 sequences are SGDLS and YYNGEE. This CDR3 is 15 amino acids long. The CDR3 DNA is TGTGCCAGCAGCGCAGGGGTTTCGGCCACAGATACGCAGTATTTT. Its protein is CASSAGVSATDTQYF.

The chain couples TRBV6-6 to TRBJ2-3; possible D gene TRBD2, 5 bases. The V gene lost 7 bases and the J gene lost 2 bases, with 19 bases spanning the gap. The CDR3 is 16 amino acids. Germline assignment: CDR1 MNHNY and CDR2 SVGAGI (reference sequence). CDR3 amino acids: CASTTLWTLNTDTQYF. DNA for the CDR3: TGTGCCAGCACCACTCTTTGGACTCTGAACACAGATACGCAGTATTTT.

In its sample, this clone was seen a few times. V and J are TRBV10-2 and TRBJ1-1; no reliable D call. The germline V and J ends were trimmed by 4 bases and 0 bases, with 3 bases remaining between them. This CDR3 region has 12 residues. Germline CDR1 and CDR2: WSHSY and SAAADI. As DNA, the CDR3 is TGCGCCAGCAGTGGTATGAACACTGAAGCTTTCTTT. Translation gives CASSGMNTEAFF.

This clone was recorded a few times. The rearrangement links TRBV6-5 to TRBJ1-2; TRBD1 matches at 10 bases. The CDR3 loop spans 14 amino acids. The V gene end was trimmed by 8 bases and the J gene end by 5 bases; junction bases not matched to a gene: 8. The germline gives CDR1 MNHEY, CDR2 SVGAGI. Written as DNA, the CDR3 is TGTGCCAGCCTCGGGACAGGGGATTTATATGGCTACACCTTC. Its translation: CASLGTGDLYGYTF.

The rearrangement joins TRBV6-1 to TRBJ1-1, with D possibly matching TRBD1 (6 bases). Germline values: CDR1 MNHNS, CDR2 SASEGT. The CDR3 covers 14 residues. V lost 5 bases and J lost 4, with 14 bases in between. CDR3 nucleotides: TGTGCCAGCAGTCCAGCAAGGGGGGGCACTGAAGCTTTCTTT. This translates into CASSPARGGTEAFF.

The V gene is TRBV25-1, the J gene TRBJ1-2; TRBD1 matches at 7 bases. V lost 6 bases to trimming and J lost 8 bases; unmatched junction nucleotides: 9. The CDR3 totals 13 residues. From germline, CDR1 is MGHDK and CDR2 SYGVNS. The chain's CDR3 is CASSRQGLKGYTF. The CDR3 coding sequence is TGTGCCAGCAGCCGACAGGGACTTAAGGGCTACACCTTC.

This clone was detected a few times. CDR3 loop: CASSLTLPTSGKTKNIQYF. CDR3 sequence (DNA): TGCGCCAGCAGCCTAACCCTGCCGACTAGCGGGAAGACCAAAAACATTCAGTACTTC. The chain uses TRBV5-1 and TRBJ2-4; 11 bases line up with TRBD2. The CDR3 has 19 residues. V lost 4 bases to trimming and J lost 2 bases; unmatched junction nucleotides: 14. Germline CDR1 SGHRS, CDR2 YFSETQ.

The V and J genes are TRBV5-4 and TRBJ2-5; D possibly corresponds to TRBD1 (6 bases). Germline lookup yields CDR1 SGHNT and CDR2 YYREEE (reference sequence). Trimming stripped 0 bases from V and 5 bases from J, with 17 bases between. The CDR3 covers 16 residues. The CDR3 protein is CASSLAFSRGAETQYF. The CDR3 nucleotides are TGTGCCAGCAGCTTGGCCTTCTCCAGGGGAGCGGAGACCCAGTACTTC. Looking up the rest from reference TRBV5-4 and TRBJ2-5 gives the full variable domain: ETGVTQSPTHLIKTRGQQVTLRCSSQSGHNTVSWYQQALGQGPQFIFQYYREEENGRGNFPPRFSGLQFPNYSSELNVNALELDDSALYLCASSLAFSRGAETQYFGPGTRLLVL.

The CDR3 loop is CASSLGSSYNEQFF. CDR3 nucleotide sequence: TGTGCCAGCAGCTTGGGGAGCTCCTACAATGAGCAGTTCTTC. The chain recombines TRBV5-6 with TRBJ2-1; D uncertain. The germline gives CDR1 SGHDT, CDR2 YYEEEE. CDR3 length equals 14 residues. Trimming removed 0 bases at V and 0 bases at J, with 4 bases between. Looking up the rest from reference TRBV5-6 and TRBJ2-1 gives the full variable domain: DAGVTQSPTHLIKTRGQQVTLRCSPKSGHDTVSWYQQALGQGPQFIFQYYEEEERQRGNFPDRFSGHQFPNYSSELNVNALLLGDSALYLCASSLGSSYNEQFFGPGTRLTVL.

This chain links TRBV30 with TRBJ1-4, with 9 positions matching TRBD1. V lost 3 bases to trimming and J lost 8 bases; unmatched junction nucleotides: 4. Germline CDR1 and CDR2: GTSNPN and SVGIG (reference sequence). CDR3 length: 13 residues. The CDR3 DNA reads TGTGCCTGGAGGGACAGGGGTAGAGAAAAACTGTTTTTT. Protein sequence: CAWRDRGREKLFF.

This clone turned up a few times. This sequence joins TRBV29-1 and TRBJ1-2, with a possible D match to TRBD1 (6 bases). Germline V lookup: CDR1 SQVTM, CDR2 ANQGSEA. V lost 8 bases and J lost 4, with 14 bases in between. CDR3 length: 12 amino acids. In nucleotides, the CDR3 is TGCAGCACGGAGACAGGCAGCTATGGCTACACCTTC. This sequence encodes CSTETGSYGYTF.

The CDR3 loop is CASSLAGSGSETQYF. Written as DNA, the CDR3 is TGTGCCAGCAGCTTAGCTGGTAGCGGGAGTGAGACCCAGTACTTC. The chain has TRBV7-2 and TRBJ2-5, with 9 bases aligning to TRBD2. Germline values: CDR1 SGHTA, CDR2 FQGNSA. The length of the CDR3 is 15 residues. Trimming cost V 0 bases and J 5 bases; bases outside gene matches: 4.